This T cell receptor beta chain was captured in a study of blood T cell repertoires in COVID-19. The repertoire was sequenced with immunoSEQ multiplex PCR; TCRdb's copy has only in-frame clones and lacks some. Of around 100,000 clones listed, around nine tenths are singletons. Germline V gene sequence: CDR1 MNHEY, CDR2 SMNVEV (reference sequence). V lost 8 bases to trimming and J lost 5 bases, with 15 bases between them. The CDR3 consists of 13 residues. The sample consisted of peripheral blood. This sequence was found in a man in his forties or fifties with acute or convalescent COVID-19. The V and J genes are TRBV27 and TRBJ2-5; D possibly corresponds to TRBD1 (5 bases). The CDR3 protein is CASRLTVWETQYF. The CDR3 coding sequence is TGTGCCAGCCGGTTGACAGTTTGGGAGACCCAGTACTTC.